These 8 T cell receptor beta chains originate from one sample sequenced in a study of persistence of HIV-infected CD4 T cells. This was the immunoSEQ version 4 assay in survey mode. Sequencing used immunoSEQ multiplex PCR; TCRdb keeps in-frame clones, though not all of them. The data hold tens of thousands of clones, with about 87% observed a single time. Their antigens are not known. Cells were stimulated nonspecifically with anti-CD3/anti-CD28 magnetic beads. Responding CD4+ T cells were sorted by upregulation of both CD40 ligand and CD69. This specimen was CD4+ T cells sorted from PBMCs after approximately 19-hour stimulation, taken from a patient who received antiretroviral therapy. These receptors were obtained from an adult woman with HIV who was CMV-seropositive.

This chain uses TRBV29-1 with TRBJ1-2; the D is unclear. CDR3 length: 16 amino acids. Germline V gives CDR1 SQVTM, CDR2 ANQGSEA. With 6 bases removed from V and 4 bases from J, the gap between germline ends came to 24 bases. The CDR3 bases are TGCAGCGTAGAGCTGAGGGCACGGTCGGAGGGCTATGGCTACACCTTC. This codes for CSVELRARSEGYGYTF.

V usage is TRBV6-2 or TRBV6-3 and J usage is TRBJ1-2; no clear D. Germline V gene lookup returns CDR1 MNHEY and CDR2 SVGEGT. Trimming left V 4 bases short and J 8 bases short, with 14 bases between. CDR3 length: 13 residues. The CDR3 region is CASSSDALGGYTF. In DNA form, the CDR3 reads TGTGCCAGCAGTTCCGACGCCCTCGGGGGCTACACCTTC.

This clone was seen only once. V is TRBV2 and J is TRBJ1-2, with a possible D match to TRBD1 (6 bases). Trimming shortened V by 6 bases and J by 5 bases, and 22 bases separated the two germline ends. The length of the CDR3 is 16 residues. The germline CDR1 and CDR2 sequences are SNHLY and FYNNEI. CDR3 bases: TGTGCCAGCAGGAGGGGGGGAAGGGTCGTAGAATATGGCTACACCTTC. This encodes CASRRGGRVVEYGYTF. The whole variable domain, remainder taken from reference TRBV2 and TRBJ1-2, is EPEVTQTPSHQVTQMGQEVILRCVPISNHLYFYWYRQILGQKVEFLVSFYNNEISEKSEIFDDQFSVERPDGSNFTLKIRSTKLEDSAMYFCASRRGGRVVEYGYTFGSGTRLTVV.

V usage is TRBV5-5 and J usage is TRBJ2-2; 11 nucleotides line up with TRBD2. The CDR3 runs to 19 residues. Germline lookup yields CDR1 SGHKS and CDR2 YYEKEE (reference sequence). V shed 4 bases, J shed 2 bases, and the junction held 13 bases outside the gene matches. In nucleotides, the CDR3 is TGTGCCAGCAGCCCTGTGACCTTACTAGCGGGGGTTAACACCGGGGAGCTGTTTTTT. Residues: CASSPVTLLAGVNTGELFF. Based on the CDR3 plus reference TRBV5-5 and TRBJ2-2, the full variable domain is DAGVTQSPTHLIKTRGQQVTLRCSPISGHKSVSWYQQVLGQGPQFIFQYYEKEERGRGNFPDRFSARQFPNYSSELNVNALLLGDSALYLCASSPVTLLAGVNTGELFFGEGSRLTVL.

This clone was observed a single time. The chain links TRBV5-4 to TRBJ2-5, with D perhaps TRBD2 (6 bases). Trimming cost V 3 bases and J 5 bases, with 23 bases left between them. The germline V gene has CDR1 SGHNT and CDR2 YYREEE (reference sequence). CDR3 length: 17 residues. The CDR3 bases are TGTGCCAGCAGCTCCCGAGGACCGTCTCCACGGGAGGAGACCCAGTACTTC. Its translation: CASSSRGPSPREETQYF.

V gene TRBV5-4 combines with J gene TRBJ1-5, with 8 bases identical to TRBD1. CDR1 and CDR2 from the germline V gene are SGHNT and YYREEE (reference sequence). The CDR3 covers 15 residues. The trim removed 4 bases at V and 5 bases at J, leaving 8 bases unmatched. CDR3 in DNA: TGTGCCAGCAGCGCGGACAGGGAGGTTGATCAGCCCCAGCATTTT. Translation: CASSADREVDQPQHF.

The rearrangement links TRBV12-3 or TRBV12-4 to TRBJ2-3; no firm D call. Trimming took 3 bases from V and 6 from J, leaving 7 bases between them. The CDR3 spans 12 residues. The CDR3 nucleotides are TGTGCCAGCAGTTTTACTACGGATACGCAGTATTTT. This sequence encodes CASSFTTDTQYF.

The chain uses TRBV3-1 (or the pseudogene TRBV3-2) and TRBJ2-7, with TRBD2 matching over 11 bases. The CDR3 covers 15 residues. Trimming at V came to 3 bases and at J to 1 base, leaving 2 bases not matched to a gene. Looked up from germline, CDR1 is LGHDT and CDR2 is YNNKEL (reference sequence). The CDR3 spells CASSHGTSGSYEQYF. CDR3 DNA: TGTGCCAGCAGCCACGGGACTAGCGGATCCTACGAGCAGTACTTC.